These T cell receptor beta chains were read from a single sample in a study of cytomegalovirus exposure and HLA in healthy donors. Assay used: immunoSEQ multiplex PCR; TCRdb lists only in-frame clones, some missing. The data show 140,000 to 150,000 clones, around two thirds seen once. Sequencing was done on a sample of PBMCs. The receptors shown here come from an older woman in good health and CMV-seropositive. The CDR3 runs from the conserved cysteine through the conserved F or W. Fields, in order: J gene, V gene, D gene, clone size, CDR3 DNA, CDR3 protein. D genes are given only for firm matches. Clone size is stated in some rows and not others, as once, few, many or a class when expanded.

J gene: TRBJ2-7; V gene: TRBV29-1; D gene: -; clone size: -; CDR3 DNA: TGCAGCGTTGAGTTACCAGGGAATGCAGCCTACGAGCAGTACTTC; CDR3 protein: CSVELPGNAAYEQYF
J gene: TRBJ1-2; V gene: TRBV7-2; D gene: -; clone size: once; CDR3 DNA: TGTGCCAGCAGCTTACAGACTAACTATGGCTACACCTTC; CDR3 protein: CASSLQTNYGYTF
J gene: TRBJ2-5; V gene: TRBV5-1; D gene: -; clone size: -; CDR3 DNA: TGCGCCAGCAGCTTGGGGCTAGCAGAGACCCAGTACTTC; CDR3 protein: CASSLGLAETQYF
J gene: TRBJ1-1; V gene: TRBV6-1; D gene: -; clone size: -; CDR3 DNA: TGTGCCAGCAGTGATAAGGGACAAGTGAACACTGAAGCTTTCTTT; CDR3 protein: CASSDKGQVNTEAFF
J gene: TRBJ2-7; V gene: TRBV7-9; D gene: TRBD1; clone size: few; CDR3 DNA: TGTGCCAGCAGCTTGACAGGGAAAGCCTACGAGCAGTACTTC; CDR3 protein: CASSLTGKAYEQYF
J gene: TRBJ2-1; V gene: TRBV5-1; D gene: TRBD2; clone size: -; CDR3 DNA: TGCGCCAGCAGCTTGGGAACTAGCGGCCACAATGAGCAGTTCTTC; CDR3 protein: CASSLGTSGHNEQFF
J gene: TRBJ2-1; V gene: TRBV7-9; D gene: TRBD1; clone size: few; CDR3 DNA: TGTGCCAGCAGCTCCGGGACAGGGGACAATGAGCAGTTCTTC; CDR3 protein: CASSSGTGDNEQFF
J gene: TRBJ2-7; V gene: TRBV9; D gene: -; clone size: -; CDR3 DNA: TGTGCCAGCAGCGTGACGGGACTCACGAGCTCCTACGAGCAGTACTTC; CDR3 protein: CASSVTGLTSSYEQYF
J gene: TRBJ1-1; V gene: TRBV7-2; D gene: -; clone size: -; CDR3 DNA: TGTGCCAGCAGCTTAGAGAGGAACACTGAAGCTTTCTTT; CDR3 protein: CASSLERNTEAFF
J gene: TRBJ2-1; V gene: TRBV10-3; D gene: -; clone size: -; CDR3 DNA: TGTGCCATCAGGCCTTCGGGCTCCTACAATGAGCAGTTCTTC; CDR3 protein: CAIRPSGSYNEQFF
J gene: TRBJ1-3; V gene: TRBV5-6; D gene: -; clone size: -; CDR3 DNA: TGTGCCAGCAGCCCCTTGGGGGGGTACGGAAACACCATATATTTT; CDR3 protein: CASSPLGGYGNTIYF
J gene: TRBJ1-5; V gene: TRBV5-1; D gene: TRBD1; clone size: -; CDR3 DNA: TGCGCCAGCAGCCTACAGGGGAATCAGCCCCAGCATTTT; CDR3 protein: CASSLQGNQPQHF
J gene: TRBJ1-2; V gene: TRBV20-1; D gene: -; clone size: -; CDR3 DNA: TGCAGACCTCAGGGAAGCTATGGCTACACCTTC; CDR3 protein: CRPQGSYGYTF
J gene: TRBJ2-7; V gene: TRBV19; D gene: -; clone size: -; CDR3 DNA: TGTGCCAGTAGTACCACAGTGAGCTCCTACGAGCAGTACTTC; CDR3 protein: CASSTTVSSYEQYF
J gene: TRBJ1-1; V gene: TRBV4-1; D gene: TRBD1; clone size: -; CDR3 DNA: TGCGCCAGCGCCGGGACAGGGGGGTATGCTGAAGCTTTCTTT; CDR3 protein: CASAGTGGYAEAFF
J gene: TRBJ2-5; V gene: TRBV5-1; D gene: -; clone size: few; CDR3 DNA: TGCGCCAGCAGCTTGGCGGTCCGCCAAGAGACCCAGTACTTC; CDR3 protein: CASSLAVRQETQYF
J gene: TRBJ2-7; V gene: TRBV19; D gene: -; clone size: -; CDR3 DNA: TGTGCCAGTAGAGGCGGGACTTCCTACGAGCAGTACTTC; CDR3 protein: CASRGGTSYEQYF
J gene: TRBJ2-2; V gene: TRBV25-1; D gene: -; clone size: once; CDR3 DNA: TGTGCCAGCAGTGAATTCAGGGGTAAAGCCGGGGAGCTGTTTTTT; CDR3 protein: CASSEFRGKAGELFF
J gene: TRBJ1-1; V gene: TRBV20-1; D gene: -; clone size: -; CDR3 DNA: TGCAGTGTCGGCCGGACAGAAGCTTTCTTT; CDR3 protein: CSVGRTEAFF
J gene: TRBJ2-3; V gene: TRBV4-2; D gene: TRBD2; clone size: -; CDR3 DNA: TGTGCCAGCAGCCAACCGGGACTAGCGGGTATCACAGATACGCAGTATTTT; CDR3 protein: CASSQPGLAGITDTQYF
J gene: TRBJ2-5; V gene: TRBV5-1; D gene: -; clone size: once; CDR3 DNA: TGCGCCAGCAGCTTGGAGTCAGGGAACCAGTACTTC; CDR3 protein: CASSLESGNQYF
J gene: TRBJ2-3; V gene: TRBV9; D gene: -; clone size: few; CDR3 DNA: TGTGCCAGCAGCGTAGCGGGGGTCCCAGATACGCAGTATTTT; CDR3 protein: CASSVAGVPDTQYF
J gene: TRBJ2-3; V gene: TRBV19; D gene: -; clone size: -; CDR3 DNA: TGTGCCAGTAGTACTTTTGGCGGAGTGGGCACAGATACGCAGTATTTT; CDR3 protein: CASSTFGGVGTDTQYF
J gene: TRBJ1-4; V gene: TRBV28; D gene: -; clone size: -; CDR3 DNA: TGTGCCAGCAGTTCGGGAACAGGGTTTGAAAAACTGTTTTTT; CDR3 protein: CASSSGTGFEKLFF
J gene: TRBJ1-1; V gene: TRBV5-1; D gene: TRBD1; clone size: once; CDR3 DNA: TGCGCCAGCAGCGTGGGACAGGGGGCGGGTACTGAAGCTTTCTTT; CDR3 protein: CASSVGQGAGTEAFF
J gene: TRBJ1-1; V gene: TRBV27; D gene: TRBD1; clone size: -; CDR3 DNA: TGTGCCAGCACGGCAGGGGGTAACACTGAAGCTTTCTTT; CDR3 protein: CASTAGGNTEAFF
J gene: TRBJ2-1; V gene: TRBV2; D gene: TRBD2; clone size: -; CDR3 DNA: TGTGCCAGCACCCTTTTGGCGGGAGGGCCCCGGAATGAGCAGTTCTTC; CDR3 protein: CASTLLAGGPRNEQFF
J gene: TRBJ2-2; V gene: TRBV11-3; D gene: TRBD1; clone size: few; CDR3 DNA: TGTGCCAGCAGCACAGGGACAGCGTCGGACACCGGGGAGCTGTTTTTT; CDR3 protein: CASSTGTASDTGELFF
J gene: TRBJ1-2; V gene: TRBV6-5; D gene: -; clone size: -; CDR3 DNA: TGTGCCAGCAGTCAAGACAGGACTAACTATGGCTACACCTTC; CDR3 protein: CASSQDRTNYGYTF
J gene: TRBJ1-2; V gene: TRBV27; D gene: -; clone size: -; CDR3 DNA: TGTGCCAGCAGTTTATCGGACAACAATAACTATGGCTACACCTTC; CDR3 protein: CASSLSDNNNYGYTF
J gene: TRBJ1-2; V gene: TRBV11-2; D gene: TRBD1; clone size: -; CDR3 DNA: TGTGCCAGCAGCACCCAGACAGGGCCCACAGGGGGCTACACCTTC; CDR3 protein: CASSTQTGPTGGYTF
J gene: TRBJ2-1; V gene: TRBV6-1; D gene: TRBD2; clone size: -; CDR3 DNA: TGTGCCAGCAGCCGAGCGGGAGGGCGTTTCAATGAGCAGTTCTTC; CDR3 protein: CASSRAGGRFNEQFF
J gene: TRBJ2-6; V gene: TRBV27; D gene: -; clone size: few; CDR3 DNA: TGTGCCAGCAGTCCGGGACATTTCTCTGGGGCCAACGTCCTGACTTTC; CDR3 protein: CASSPGHFSGANVLTF
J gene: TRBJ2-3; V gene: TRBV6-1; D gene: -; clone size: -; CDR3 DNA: TGTGCCAGCAGTCCACGAGGCACAGATACGCAGTATTTT; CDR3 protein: CASSPRGTDTQYF
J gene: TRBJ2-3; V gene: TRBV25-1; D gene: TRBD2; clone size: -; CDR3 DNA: TGTGCCAGCAGCCCAACTAGCGGGAGGGCCCCAGATACGCAGTATTTT; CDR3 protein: CASSPTSGRAPDTQYF
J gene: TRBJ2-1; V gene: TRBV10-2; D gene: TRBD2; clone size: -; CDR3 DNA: TGCGCCAGCAGTGAGACTAGCGGGTACCACTACAATGAGCAGTTCTTC; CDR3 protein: CASSETSGYHYNEQFF
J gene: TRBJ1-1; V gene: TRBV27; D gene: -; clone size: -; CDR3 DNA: TGTGCCAGCACCCCATGGGGGGGTAAGAACACTGAAGCTTTCTTT; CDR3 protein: CASTPWGGKNTEAFF
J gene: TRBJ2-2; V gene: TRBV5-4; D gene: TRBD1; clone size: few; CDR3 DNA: TGTGCCAGCAGCCCTGACAGGGGTCAATTTACCACGGGGAAGCTGTTTTTT; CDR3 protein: CASSPDRGQFTTGKLFF
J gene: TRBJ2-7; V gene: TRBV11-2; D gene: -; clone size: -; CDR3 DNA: TGTGCCAGCAGCTTATTGAAGGGGAACTACGAGCAGTACTTC; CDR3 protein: CASSLLKGNYEQYF
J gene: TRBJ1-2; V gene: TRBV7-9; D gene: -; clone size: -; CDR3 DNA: TGTGCCAGCAGCGCTTTGGGAGGTGGCTACACCTTC; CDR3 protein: CASSALGGGYTF
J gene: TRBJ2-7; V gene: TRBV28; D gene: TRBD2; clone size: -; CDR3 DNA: TGTGCCAGCAGTGGGCTAGCGGGAGCTTACGAGCAGTACTTC; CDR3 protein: CASSGLAGAYEQYF
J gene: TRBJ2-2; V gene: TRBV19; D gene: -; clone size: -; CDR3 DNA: TGTGCCAGTAGTACGTCAGGTACCACCGGGGAGCTGTTTTTT; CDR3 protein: CASSTSGTTGELFF
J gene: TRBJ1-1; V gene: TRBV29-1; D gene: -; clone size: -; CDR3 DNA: TGCAGCGTCGCAACCTACAGGATTGAAGCTTTCTTT; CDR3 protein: CSVATYRIEAFF
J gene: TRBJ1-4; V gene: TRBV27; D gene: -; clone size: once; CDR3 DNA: TGTGCCAGCAGTTTGCGGGCAGCTAATGAAAAACTGTTTTTT; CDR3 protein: CASSLRAANEKLFF
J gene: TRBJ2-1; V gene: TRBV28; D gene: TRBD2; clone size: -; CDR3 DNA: TGTGCCAGCAGTCCCGGGACTAGCGGGCGATACAATGAGCAGTTCTTC; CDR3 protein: CASSPGTSGRYNEQFF
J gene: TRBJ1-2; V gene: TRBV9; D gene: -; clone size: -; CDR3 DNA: TGTGCCAGCAGCGATCGAACAGGGTATGGCTACACCTTC; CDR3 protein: CASSDRTGYGYTF
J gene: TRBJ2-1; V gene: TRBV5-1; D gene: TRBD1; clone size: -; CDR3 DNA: TGCGCCAGCAACACAGGTTCGGACAGGGGGAATGAGCAGTTCTTC; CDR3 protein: CASNTGSDRGNEQFF
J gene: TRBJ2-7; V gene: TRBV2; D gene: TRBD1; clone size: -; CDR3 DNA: TGTGCCAGCAGCCCCGACAGGGGTAGGAACGAGCAGTACTTC; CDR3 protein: CASSPDRGRNEQYF
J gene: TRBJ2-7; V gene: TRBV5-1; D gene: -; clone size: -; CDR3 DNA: TGCGCCAGCAGCCCCCGGGACACCGACTACGAGCAGTACTTC; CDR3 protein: CASSPRDTDYEQYF
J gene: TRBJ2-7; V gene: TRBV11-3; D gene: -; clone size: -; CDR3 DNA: TGTGCCAGCAGCCCAGGGTCCTACTACGAGCAGTACTTC; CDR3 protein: CASSPGSYYEQYF
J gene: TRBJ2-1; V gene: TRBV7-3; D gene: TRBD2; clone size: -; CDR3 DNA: TGTGCCAGCAGCTTAACAGGTAGCGCGGGGGATGAGCAGTTCTTC; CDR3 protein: CASSLTGSAGDEQFF
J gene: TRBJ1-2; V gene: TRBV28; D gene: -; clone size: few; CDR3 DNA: TGTGCCAGCAGTTCGGTAATTACTAACTATGGCTACACCTTC; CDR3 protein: CASSSVITNYGYTF
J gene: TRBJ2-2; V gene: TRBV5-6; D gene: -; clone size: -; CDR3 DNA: TGTGCCAGCAGCCCTGATTTTAGCGACACCGGGGAGCTGTTTTTT; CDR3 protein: CASSPDFSDTGELFF
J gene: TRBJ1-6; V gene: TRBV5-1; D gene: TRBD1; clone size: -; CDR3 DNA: TGCGCCAGCAGCCGGACAGGGGCTAATTCACCCCTCCACTTT; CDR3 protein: CASSRTGANSPLHF
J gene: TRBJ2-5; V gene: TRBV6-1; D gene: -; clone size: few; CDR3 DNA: TGTGCCAGCCAACAAGAGACCCAGTACTTC; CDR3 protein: CASQQETQYF
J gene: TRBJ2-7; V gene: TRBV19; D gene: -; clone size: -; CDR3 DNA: TGTGCCAGTAGTATAGGAAGCGAGAACGAGCAGTACTTC; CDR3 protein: CASSIGSENEQYF
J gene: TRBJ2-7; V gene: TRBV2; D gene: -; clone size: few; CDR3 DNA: TGTGCCAGCAGTGGGGCCAGGGGGGCCGAGCAGTACTTC; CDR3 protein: CASSGARGAEQYF
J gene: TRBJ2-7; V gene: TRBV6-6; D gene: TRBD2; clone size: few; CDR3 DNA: TGTGCCAGCACTAAATCTAGCGGGGGGAACGAGCAGTACTTC; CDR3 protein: CASTKSSGGNEQYF
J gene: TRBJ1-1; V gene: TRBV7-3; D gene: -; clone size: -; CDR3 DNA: TGTGCCAGCAGCTCCGGGTCGGTGAACACTGAAGCTTTCTTT; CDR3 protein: CASSSGSVNTEAFF